This T cell receptor (beta chain) is from a study of cytomegalovirus exposure and HLA in healthy donors. The PCR ran on 60 Vbeta and 13 Jbeta primers. The data were produced by immunoSEQ multiplex PCR, yet TCRdb's version contains in-frame clones alone and is incomplete. The data hold 150,000 to 200,000 clones, with about 72% observed a single time. This CDR3 is built from 15 residues. Germline V CDR1 and CDR2: SGDLS, YYNGEE. J was trimmed by 7 bases and V by 0 bases; bases with no gene match: 7. The sequence derives from a girl between 10 and 17 years old in good health and CMV-seronegative. The rearrangement joins TRBV9 to TRBJ1-2, with TRBD1 matching 9 bases. The sequenced sample consisted of PBMCs. CDR3 protein: CASSVGGQGFGGYTF. Written as DNA, the CDR3 is TGTGCCAGCAGCGTAGGGGGACAGGGTTTTGGTGGCTACACCTTC.